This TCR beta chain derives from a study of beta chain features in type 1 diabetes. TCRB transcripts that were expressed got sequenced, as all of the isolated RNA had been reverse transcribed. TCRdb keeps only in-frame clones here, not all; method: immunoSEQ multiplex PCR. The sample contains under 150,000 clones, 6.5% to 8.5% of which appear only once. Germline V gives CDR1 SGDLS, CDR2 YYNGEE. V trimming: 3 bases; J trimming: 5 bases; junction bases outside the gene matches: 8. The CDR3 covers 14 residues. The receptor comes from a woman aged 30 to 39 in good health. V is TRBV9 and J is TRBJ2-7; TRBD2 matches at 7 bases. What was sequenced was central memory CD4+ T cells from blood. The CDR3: CASSARDYLDEQYF. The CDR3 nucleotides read TGTGCCAGCAGCGCCCGGGACTACCTCGACGAGCAGTACTTC.